The clone carrying this TCR beta chain showed up many times. Lactation, pregnancy, other autoimmune disease or uncontrolled infection led to exclusion of patients. This specimen belongs to a study of T cells in Graves' hyperthyroidism and ophthalmopathy. The source material, RNA transcripts, was used to amplify TCR beta CDR3 regions. With the HTBI primer set, the TCR CDR3 went through a first round of RT-PCR. Using its own MiXCR run on the multiplex PCR reads, TCRdb lists one record per CDR3 protein. The sample gives around 300,000 distinct CDR3 sequences, roughly 13% of which show up once; 34% is in the top ten. With 2 bases removed from V and 5 bases from J, the gap between germline ends came to 21 bases. The CDR3 spans 17 residues. Germline CDR1 is MDHEN and CDR2 is SYDVKM.

Sample: blood. The V gene is TRBV28, the J gene TRBJ1-2, with a possible D match to TRBD1 (5 bases). The TCR sequence derives from a woman aged 40 to 50 with Graves' ophthalmopathy. In DNA form, the CDR3 reads TGTGCCAGCAGTTTAGTTAGGGGAACCGGGATCGCTTATGGCTACACCTTC. It codes for CASSLVRGTGIAYGYTF.